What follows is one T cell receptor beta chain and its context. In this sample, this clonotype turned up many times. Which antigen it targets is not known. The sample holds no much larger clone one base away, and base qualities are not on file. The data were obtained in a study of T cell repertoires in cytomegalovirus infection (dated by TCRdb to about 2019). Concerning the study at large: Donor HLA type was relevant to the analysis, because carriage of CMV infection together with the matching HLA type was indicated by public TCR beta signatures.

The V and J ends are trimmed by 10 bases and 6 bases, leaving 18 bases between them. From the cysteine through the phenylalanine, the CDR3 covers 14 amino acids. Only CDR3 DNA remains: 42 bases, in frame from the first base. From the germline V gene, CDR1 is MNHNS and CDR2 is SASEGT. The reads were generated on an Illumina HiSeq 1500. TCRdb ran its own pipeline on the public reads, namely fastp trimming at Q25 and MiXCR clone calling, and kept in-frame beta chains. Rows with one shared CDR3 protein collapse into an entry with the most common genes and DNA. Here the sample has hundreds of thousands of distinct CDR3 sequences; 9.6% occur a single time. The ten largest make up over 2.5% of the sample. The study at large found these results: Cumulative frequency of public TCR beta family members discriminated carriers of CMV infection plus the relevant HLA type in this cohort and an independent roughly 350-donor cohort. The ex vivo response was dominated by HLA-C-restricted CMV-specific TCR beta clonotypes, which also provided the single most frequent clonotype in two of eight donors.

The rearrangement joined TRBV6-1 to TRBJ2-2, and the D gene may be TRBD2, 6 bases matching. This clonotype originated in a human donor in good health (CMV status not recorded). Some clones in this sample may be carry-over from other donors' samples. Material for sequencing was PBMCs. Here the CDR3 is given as CATPTAGNSGELFF. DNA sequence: TGTGCCACTCCGACCGCGGGGAATTCCGGGGAGCTGTTTTTT.